The clone carrying this T cell receptor (beta chain) was recorded a few times. The entry originates in a study of somatic mutations in cytotoxic T cells in rheumatoid arthritis. Study as a whole: Selected populations of V beta antibody-stained T cells underwent flow sorting at nearly 100% purity; these encompassed V beta1+ cells subjected to TCRB sequencing.

Germline V lookup: CDR1 SGHAT, CDR2 FQNNGV. The CDR3 contains 14 residues. V was trimmed by 4 bases and J by 2 bases, leaving 12 bases between them. Clones were sequenced by immunoSEQ multiplex PCR, and TCRdb holds only the in-frame ones, with some missing. Of about 20,000 clones detected, more than 70% appear once; the ten largest clones hold around 18%. As healthy controls, the study included blood donors who had a median age of about 56 years (range 21-70) and were less than 65% female. The sequencing sample was made of CD8+ T cells sorted from blood. This chain links TRBV11-2 with TRBJ2-7, with unresolved D. This clonotype was obtained from a woman aged 45-65 years in good health. The CDR3 is CASSSPLGTYEQYF. The CDR3 region has the DNA TGTGCCAGCAGCTCACCGCTAGGCACCTACGAGCAGTACTTC.